This TCR beta chain derives from a study of blood T cell repertoires in COVID-19. Study background: The United States, Italy and Spain provided the acute and convalescent COVID-19 samples. From T cells, B-cell-depleted T cells, or PBMCs came the material, which was cDNA or gDNA.

This CDR3 is built from 14 residues. The V end was cut by 4 bases, the J end by 1 base, with 11 bases between. From germline, CDR1 is SGHNT and CDR2 YYREEE (reference sequence). In the original processing: Estimation of nucleated cell counts was performed using reference gene primer amplification. Assay used: immunoSEQ multiplex PCR; TCRdb lists only in-frame clones, some missing. D and trimming come from the DNA, and the V and J calls and clone size come from that table. The sample comprises around 57,000 clones, 80% to 90% of which are singletons, and around 20% rests with the top ten. The sequenced material came from peripheral blood. V and J are TRBV5-4 and TRBJ1-1, with D perhaps TRBD1 (5 bases). The TCR sequence derives from a woman older than 75 with active COVID-19. The CDR3 DNA sequence: TGTGCCAGCAGCCACGGAGGGGAGAACACTGAAGCTTTCTTT. Amino acid sequence: CASSHGGENTEAFF.